The next 17 T cell receptor beta chains were all read from a single sample in a study of cytomegalovirus exposure and HLA in healthy donors. The study ran its PCR with 60 Vbeta and 13 Jbeta primers. Using immunoSEQ multiplex PCR, the repertoire was profiled, and TCRdb retains in-frame clones only, with some absent. Of 150,000 to 250,000 clones in the sample, approximately 85% were seen once. The sequencing input was PBMCs. These receptor sequences come from a girl aged 5-17 years in good health and CMV-seropositive.

This chain links TRBV6-1 with TRBJ1-4; TRBD1 matches 8 bases. Trimming cost V 6 bases and J 5 bases; bases outside gene matches: 8. The CDR3 runs 15 residues. Germline CDR1 MNHNS, CDR2 SASEGT. CDR3 sequence reads: CASRRRQGNNEKLFF. CDR3 bases: TGTGCCAGCAGGAGACGACAGGGGAACAATGAAAAACTGTTTTTT.

The chain combines TRBV19 with TRBJ2-3; 15 nucleotides match TRBD2. V lost 3 bases and J lost 5; bases outside the gene matches: 3. The CDR3 is 16 amino acids. Germline loops: CDR1 LNHDA, CDR2 SQIVND (reference sequence). Here the CDR3 reads CASSMGLAGGGDTQYF. DNA of the CDR3: TGTGCCAGTAGTATGGGACTAGCGGGGGGTGGAGATACGCAGTATTTT.

V usage is TRBV27 and J usage is TRBJ1-1; maybe TRBD1 (5 bases). V was trimmed by 4 bases and J by 0 bases, leaving 9 bases between them. This CDR3 has 14 residues. Germline CDR1 MNHEY, CDR2 SMNVEV (reference sequence). The CDR3 spells CASSWTDMNTEAFF. The CDR3, as DNA: TGTGCCAGCAGTTGGACGGACATGAACACTGAAGCTTTCTTT.

The chain is built from TRBV6-1 and TRBJ2-7; possible D gene TRBD1, 6 bases. The V and J ends lost 4 bases and 2 bases respectively, with 9 bases between them. Germline CDR1 and CDR2: MNHNS and SASEGT. The length of the CDR3 is 13 residues. Here the CDR3 reads CASSARDTYEQYF. CDR3 nucleotides: TGTGCCAGCAGTGCCCGGGACACCTACGAGCAGTACTTC.

This clone was counted only a few times. The rearrangement uses TRBV7-2 and TRBJ2-1, with D possibly being TRBD2 (5 bases). There are 13 residues in the CDR3. Germline assignment: CDR1 SGHTA and CDR2 FQGNSA. Trimming shortened V by 5 bases and J by 9 bases, and 14 bases separated the two germline ends. The DNA for the CDR3 is TGTGCCAGCAGCAGACGAGAGGGTGGTGAGCAGTTCTTC. This codes for CASSRREGGEQFF.

This clone has a handful of counts. The chain links TRBV11-2 to TRBJ2-7; 10 bases align to TRBD1. The CDR3 is 16 amino acids. Germline-derived CDR1 and CDR2 are SGHAT and FQNNGV. Trimming at V came to 0 bases and at J to 1 base, leaving 3 bases not matched to a gene. CDR3 DNA sequence: TGTGCCAGCAGCTTAGACCTGGGACAGGGGTCCTACGAGCAGTACTTC. The encoded protein is CASSLDLGQGSYEQYF.

The genes are TRBV6-6 and TRBJ2-7; TRBD2 is a possible D gene (6 bases). CDR3 size: 15 residues. The germline V gene encodes CDR1 MNHNY and CDR2 SVGAGI (reference sequence). V lost 5 bases and J lost 0, with 14 bases in between. The CDR3 coding sequence is TGTGCCAGCAGTAACGCCCCGGACTACTCCTACGAGCAGTACTTC. It is translated as CASSNAPDYSYEQYF.

DNA of the CDR3: TGTGCCAGTAGTATCAGGGGTCCGGGCCCCTCAGAGACCCAGTACTTC. Protein product: CASSIRGPGPSETQYF. The chain links TRBV19 to TRBJ2-5, with D possibly being TRBD1 (6 bases). The CDR3 extends over 16 amino acids. Trimming cost V 3 bases and J 4 bases, with 18 bases left between them. The germline V gene encodes CDR1 LNHDA and CDR2 SQIVND (reference sequence).

This chain uses TRBV29-1 with TRBJ2-5; D call uncertain. This CDR3 has 11 residues. V dropped 4 bases and J dropped 4 bases, with 7 bases sitting between them. CDR1 and CDR2 from the germline V gene are SQVTM and ANQGSEA. CDR3 coding DNA: TGCAGCGTTGTTCACGGAGAGACCCAGTACTTC. Translated, it gives CSVVHGETQYF.

V gene TRBV7-2 combines with J gene TRBJ2-7; D unclear. With 3 bases removed from V and 1 base from J, the gap between germline ends came to 7 bases. CDR1 SGHTA and CDR2 FQGNSA come from the germline V gene. This CDR3 region has 13 residues. CDR3 residues: CASSFSHSYEQYF. CDR3 coding DNA: TGTGCCAGCAGCTTTAGCCATTCCTACGAGCAGTACTTC.

The V call is TRBV6-5, the J call TRBJ2-2, with a weak D call TRBD1 (5 bases). Germline V gives CDR1 MNHEY, CDR2 SVGAGI. The ends were cut back, 2 bases at V and 8 bases at J, with 12 bases in the middle. This CDR3 is 14 amino acids long. The CDR3 DNA follows: TGTGCCAGCAGTTACGGCAAAGGGGTGGGGGAGCTGTTTTTT. It codes for CASSYGKGVGELFF.

The rearrangement joins TRBV27 to TRBJ2-1; 8 bases agree with TRBD2. Trimming removed 5 bases from V and 8 bases from J; junction bases left unmatched: 8. There are 14 residues in the CDR3. Germline CDR1 and CDR2: MNHEY and SMNVEV (reference sequence). The CDR3 DNA is TGTGCCAGCAGTCCCCGGACTAGCTTCGATGAGCAGTTCTTC. This codes for CASSPRTSFDEQFF.

This chain connects TRBV4-3 to TRBJ2-7; D is perhaps TRBD1 (6 bases). Germline V lookup: CDR1 LGHNA, CDR2 YSLEER. CDR3 length: 17 amino acids. V was clipped by 0 bases and J by 4 bases, with 19 bases between them. Here the CDR3 DNA reads TGCGCCAGCAGCCAAGATCGGGCCGGGGCAGGGGTTTACGAGCAGTACTTC. This gives the protein CASSQDRAGAGVYEQYF.

The chain couples TRBV4-1 to TRBJ2-7; TRBD2 is a possible D gene (6 bases). The CDR3 contains 15 residues. Per the germline V gene, CDR1 is MGHRA and CDR2 is YSYEKL. V was shortened by 2 bases and J by 3 bases, with 14 bases between the two germline ends. The CDR3 loop reads CASSQLEGLLYEQYF. As DNA, the CDR3 is TGCGCCAGCAGCCAATTGGAGGGGCTCCTCTACGAGCAGTACTTC.

V gene TRBV6-4 combines with J gene TRBJ2-7; TRBD1 might be the D (5 bases). Germline-derived CDR1 and CDR2 are MRHNA and SNTAGT. The CDR3 runs to 16 residues. The V gene lost 0 bases and the J gene lost 6 bases, with 18 bases spanning the gap. In DNA, the CDR3 is TGTGCCAGCAGTGACTCAACGACACCTCCGCAGGGCGAGCAGTACTTC. Its translation: CASSDSTTPPQGEQYF.

The chain uses TRBV9 and TRBJ1-2; 12 bases align to TRBD1. The V and J ends lost 3 bases and 7 bases, in that order; junction bases with no gene match: 7. Germline V gives CDR1 SGDLS, CDR2 YYNGEE. This CDR3 is 15 amino acids long. The chain's CDR3 is CASSASGTGGRGYTF. CDR3 DNA: TGTGCCAGCAGCGCCTCCGGGACAGGGGGCCGTGGCTACACCTTC.

The chain carries TRBV29-1 and TRBJ1-1, with 7 bases aligning to TRBD1. J lost 6 bases, V lost 4 bases, and 5 bases had no gene match. The germline V gene has CDR1 SQVTM and CDR2 ANQGSEA. The CDR3 is 12 amino acids. The chain's CDR3 is CSVGQGVAEAFF. The DNA of the CDR3 is TGCAGCGTTGGTCAGGGGGTGGCTGAAGCTTTCTTT.